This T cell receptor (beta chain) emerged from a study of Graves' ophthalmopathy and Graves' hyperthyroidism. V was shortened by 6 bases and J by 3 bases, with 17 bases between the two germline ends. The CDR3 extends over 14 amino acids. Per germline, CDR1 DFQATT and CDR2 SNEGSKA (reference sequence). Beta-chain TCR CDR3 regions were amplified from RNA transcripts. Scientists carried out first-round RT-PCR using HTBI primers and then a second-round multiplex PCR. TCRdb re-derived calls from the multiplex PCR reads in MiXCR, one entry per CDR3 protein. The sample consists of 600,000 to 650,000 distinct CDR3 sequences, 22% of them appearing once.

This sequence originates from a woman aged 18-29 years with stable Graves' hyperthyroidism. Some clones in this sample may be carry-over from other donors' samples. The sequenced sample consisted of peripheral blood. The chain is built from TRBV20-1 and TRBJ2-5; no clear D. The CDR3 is CSATPGGYKETQYF. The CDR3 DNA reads TGCAGTGCCACCCCGGGCGGATACAAAGAGACCCAGTACTTC.